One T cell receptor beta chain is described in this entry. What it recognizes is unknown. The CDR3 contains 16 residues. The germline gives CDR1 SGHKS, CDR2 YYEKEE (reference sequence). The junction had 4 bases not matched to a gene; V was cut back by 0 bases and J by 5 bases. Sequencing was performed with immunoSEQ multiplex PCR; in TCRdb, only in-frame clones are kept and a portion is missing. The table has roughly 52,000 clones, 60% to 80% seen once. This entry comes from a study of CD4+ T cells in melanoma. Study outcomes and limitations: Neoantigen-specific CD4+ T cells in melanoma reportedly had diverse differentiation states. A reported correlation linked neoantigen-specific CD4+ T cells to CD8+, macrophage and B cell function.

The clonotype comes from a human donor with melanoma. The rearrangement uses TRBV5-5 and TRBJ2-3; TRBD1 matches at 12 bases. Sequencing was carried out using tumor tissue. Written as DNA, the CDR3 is TGTGCCAGCAGCTTGGTGGGACAGGGGGCAATAGATACGCAGTATTTT. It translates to CASSLVGQGAIDTQYF.